This TCR beta chain is drawn from a study of T-cell memory formation after mild COVID-19. For the study at large: TCR clusters showed largely donor specificity. The study, taken as a whole, reports: Mostly located in CM and EM were contracting CD4+ clones, with contracting CD8+ clones located in EMRA. The pre-infection memory compartment contained some responding clones, suggesting cross-reactive memory joined.

This clonotype was counted a single time. What it binds is not known. The CDR3 contains 15 residues. The V end lost 0 bases, the J end lost 3 bases, and 9 bases lay between the germline ends. The germline V gene has CDR1 SEHNR and CDR2 FQNEAQ (reference sequence). cDNA libraries for TCR alpha and TCR beta, carrying sample barcodes and UMIs, came from 5'RACE with constant-segment primers. TCRdb reprocessed the 5' RACE reads with MiXCR, giving one entry per CDR3 protein. This repertoire shows around 450,000 distinct CDR3 sequences, around 20% found once; its top ten account for about 8.1%. This chain uses TRBV7-9 with TRBJ2-1; the D is unclear. Sequenced sample: PBMCs or a T cell subset sorted from them (not recorded which). This clonotype originated in an adult woman who had mild COVID-19 (a few samples of this study predate the infection). Cell type and time point are not known. CDR3 amino acids: CASSLASFYYNEQFF. In nucleotides, the CDR3 is TGTGCCAGCAGCTTAGCTTCCTTCTACTACAATGAGCAGTTCTTC.